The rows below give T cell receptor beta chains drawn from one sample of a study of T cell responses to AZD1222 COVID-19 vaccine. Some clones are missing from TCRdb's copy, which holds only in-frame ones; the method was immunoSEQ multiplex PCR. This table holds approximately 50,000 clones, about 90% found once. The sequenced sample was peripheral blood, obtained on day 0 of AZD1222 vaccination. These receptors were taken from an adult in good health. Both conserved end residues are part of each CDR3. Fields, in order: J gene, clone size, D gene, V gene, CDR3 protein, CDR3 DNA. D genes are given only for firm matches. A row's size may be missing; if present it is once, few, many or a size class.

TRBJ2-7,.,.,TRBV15,CATSSGTSSVQYF,TGTGCCACCAGCAGCGGGACGTCGTCTGTGCAGTACTTC
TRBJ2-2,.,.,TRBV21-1,CASIQGPRTGELFF,TGTGCCAGCATTCAGGGGCCACGCACCGGGGAGCTGTTTTTT
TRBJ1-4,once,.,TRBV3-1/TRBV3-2,CASSQDLLGGEKLFF,TGTGCCAGCAGCCAAGATCTTTTAGGCGGTGAAAAACTGTTTTTT
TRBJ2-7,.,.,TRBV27,CASSSSYEQYF,TGTGCCAGCAGTTCCTCCTACGAGCAGTACTTC
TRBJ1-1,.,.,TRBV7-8,CASSLEWRRGIEAFF,TGTGCCAGCAGCTTAGAATGGAGAAGGGGGATTGAGGCTTTCTTT
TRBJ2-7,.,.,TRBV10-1,CATDSPSGKKGYEQYF,TGCGCCACCGACTCACCGTCCGGGAAAAAGGGCTACGAGCAGTACTTC
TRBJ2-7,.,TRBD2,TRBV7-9,CASSRGVEQYF,TGTGCCAGCAGCCGGGGGGTCGAGCAGTACTTC
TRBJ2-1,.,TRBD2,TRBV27,CASSLALRASGRYEQFF,TGTGCCAGCAGTTTGGCCCTAAGGGCTAGCGGGAGGTATGAGCAGTTCTTC
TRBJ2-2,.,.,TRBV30,CAWSVRGRAGELFF,TGTGCCTGGAGTGTACGGGGGCGGGCCGGGGAGCTGTTTTTT
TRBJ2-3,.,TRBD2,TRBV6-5,CASSLTASGIADTQYF,TGTGCCAGCAGTTTGACCGCTAGCGGGATCGCAGATACGCAGTATTTT
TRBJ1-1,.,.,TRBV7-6,CASSLAGVTEAFF,TGTGCCAGCAGCTTAGCCGGGGTTACTGAAGCTTTCTTT
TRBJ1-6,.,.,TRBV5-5,CASSPDAEEAASSYNSPLHF,TGTGCCAGCAGTCCAGACGCCGAAGAGGCAGCGAGCTCCTATAATTCACCCCTCCACTTT
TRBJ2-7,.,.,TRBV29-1,CSVEGAGRLSSYEQYF,TGCAGCGTTGAAGGCGCCGGCAGGCTTAGCTCCTACGAGCAGTACTTC
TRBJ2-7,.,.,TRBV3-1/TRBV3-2,CASSHWQSQEEQYF,TGTGCCAGCAGCCACTGGCAGTCACAAGAAGAGCAGTACTTC
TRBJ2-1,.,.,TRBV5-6,CASKAAYNEQFF,TGTGCCAGCAAAGCGGCCTACAATGAGCAGTTCTTC
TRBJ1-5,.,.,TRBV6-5,CASSYSNNQPQHF,TGTGCCAGCAGTTACTCGAATAATCAGCCCCAGCATTTT
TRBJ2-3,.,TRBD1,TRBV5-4,CASSSTGGTDTQYF,TGTGCCAGCAGCTCGACAGGGGGCACAGATACGCAGTATTTT
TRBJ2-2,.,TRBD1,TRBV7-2,CASSRRPPGGHGELFF,TGTGCCAGCAGCCGGAGGCCGCCAGGGGGTCACGGGGAGCTGTTTTTT
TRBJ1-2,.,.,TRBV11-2,CASSLALGGLGGYTF,TGTGCCAGCAGCTTAGCCCTAGGGGGGTTGGGCGGCTACACCTTC
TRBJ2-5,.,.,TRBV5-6,CASSSPKGFEGETQYF,TGTGCCAGCAGCAGCCCAAAGGGGTTTGAGGGGGAGACCCAGTACTTC
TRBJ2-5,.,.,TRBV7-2,CASSRDWEETQYF,TGTGCCAGCAGCCGGGACTGGGAAGAGACCCAGTACTTC
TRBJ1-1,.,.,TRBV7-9,CASSFRGRLTEAFF,TGTGCCAGCAGCTTCCGGGGAAGACTGACCGAAGCTTTCTTT
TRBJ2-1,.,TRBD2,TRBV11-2,CASSSTPSGLAGNEQFF,TGTGCCAGCAGCTCCACCCCCTCGGGACTAGCGGGTAATGAGCAGTTCTTC
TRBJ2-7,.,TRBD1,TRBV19,CASRGTGVYEQYF,TGTGCCAGTAGAGGAACAGGGGTGTACGAGCAGTACTTC
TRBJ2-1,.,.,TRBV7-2,CASSLAGGEQFF,TGTGCCAGCAGCTTAGCCGGGGGCGAGCAGTTCTTC
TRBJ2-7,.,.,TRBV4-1,CASSQVLGQYYEQYF,TGCGCCAGCAGCCAAGTATTAGGACAGTACTACGAGCAGTACTTC
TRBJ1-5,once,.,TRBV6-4,CASSGGTLGNQPQHF,TGTGCCAGCAGTGGGGGGACCTTGGGCAATCAGCCCCAGCATTTT
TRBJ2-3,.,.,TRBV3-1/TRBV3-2,CASSRYRDPGTDTQYF,TGTGCCAGCAGCCGGTACAGGGATCCGGGCACAGATACGCAGTATTTT
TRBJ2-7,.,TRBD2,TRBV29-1,CSVGSGLVGEQYF,TGCAGCGTTGGATCCGGACTAGTGGGCGAGCAGTACTTC
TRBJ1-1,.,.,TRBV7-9,CASSLIQGGTEAFF,TGTGCCAGCAGCCTCATACAGGGAGGCACTGAAGCTTTCTTT
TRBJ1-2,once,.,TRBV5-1,CASSLGGGRNGYTF,TGCGCCAGCAGCTTGGGTGGGGGACGGAATGGCTACACCTTC
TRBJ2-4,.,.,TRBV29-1,CSVRQGGENIQYF,TGCAGCGTCCGACAGGGAGGGGAAAACATTCAGTACTTC
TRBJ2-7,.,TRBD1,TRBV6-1,CASSVAGTGALTLEQYF,TGTGCCAGCAGTGTCGCCGGGACAGGAGCTCTAACATTAGAGCAGTACTTC
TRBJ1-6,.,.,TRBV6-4,CASSDHAGVSPLHF,TGTGCCAGCAGTGACCATGCAGGGGTTTCACCCCTCCACTTT
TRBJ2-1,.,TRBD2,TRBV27,CASSWRERRNEQFF,TGTGCCAGCAGTTGGCGGGAGAGGCGGAATGAGCAGTTCTTC
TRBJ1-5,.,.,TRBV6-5,CASRLRDASNQPQHF,TGTGCCAGCAGGCTACGTGACGCTAGCAATCAGCCCCAGCATTTT
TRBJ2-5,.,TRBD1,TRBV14,CASSRTGLGWETQYF,TGTGCCAGCAGCCGGACAGGTCTGGGGTGGGAGACCCAGTACTTC
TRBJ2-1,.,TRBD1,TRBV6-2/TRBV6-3,CASSRFGQGDEQFF,TGTGCCAGCAGTCGATTCGGACAGGGAGATGAGCAGTTCTTC
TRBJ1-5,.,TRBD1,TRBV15,CATSEPGQGTYSNQPQHF,TGTGCCACCTCGGAGCCGGGACAGGGAACATATAGCAATCAGCCCCAGCATTTT
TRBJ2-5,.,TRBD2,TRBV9,CASSVGLADFQETQYF,TGTGCCAGCAGCGTAGGACTAGCGGACTTCCAAGAGACCCAGTACTTC
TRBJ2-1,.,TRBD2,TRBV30,CAWRALAAHSYNEQFF,TGTGCCTGGAGAGCCCTAGCGGCCCACTCCTACAATGAGCAGTTCTTC
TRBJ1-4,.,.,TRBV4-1,CASSQPGLNEKLFF,TGCGCCAGCAGCCAACCCGGACTTAATGAAAAACTGTTTTTT
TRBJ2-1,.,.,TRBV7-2,CASSLISIAGSSSYNEQFF,TGTGCCAGCAGCTTAATATCCATAGCCGGGTCGAGCTCCTACAATGAGCAGTTCTTC
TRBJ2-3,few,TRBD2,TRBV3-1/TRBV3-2,CASSHGTSGRGTQYF,TGTGCCAGCAGCCATGGCACTAGCGGGAGAGGTACGCAGTATTTT
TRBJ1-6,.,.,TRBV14,CASSHARAPNSPLHF,TGTGCCAGCAGCCATGCTAGGGCGCCCAATTCACCCCTCCACTTT
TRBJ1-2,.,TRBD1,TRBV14,CASSQDWDRGYGYTF,TGTGCCAGCAGCCAAGATTGGGACAGGGGCTATGGCTACACCTTC
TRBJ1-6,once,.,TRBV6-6,CASSYSGAENSPLHF,TGTGCCAGCAGTTACTCGGGGGCGGAGAATTCACCCCTCCACTTT
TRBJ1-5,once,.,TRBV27,CASSLRQSNQPQHF,TGTGCCAGCAGCCTCCGACAGAGCAATCAGCCCCAGCATTTT
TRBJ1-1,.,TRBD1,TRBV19,CASSIGTGRYTEAFF,TGTGCCAGTAGTATAGGGACAGGGAGGTACACTGAAGCTTTCTTT
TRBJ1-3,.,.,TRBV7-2,CASSPQPTGVGNTIYF,TGTGCCAGCAGCCCTCAGCCGACGGGAGTCGGAAACACCATATATTTT
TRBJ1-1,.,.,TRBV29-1,CSVVLQDVNTEAFF,TGCAGCGTTGTTTTACAGGACGTAAACACTGAAGCTTTCTTT
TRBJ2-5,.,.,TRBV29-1,CSVELMETQYF,TGCAGCGTTGAACTCATGGAGACCCAGTACTTC
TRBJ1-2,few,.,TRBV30,CAWSGGWAANYGYTF,TGTGCCTGGAGTGGCGGGTGGGCAGCTAACTATGGCTACACCTTC
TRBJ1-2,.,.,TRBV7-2,CASSNFTLSYGYTF,TGTGCCAGCAGTAACTTCACACTCTCCTATGGCTACACCTTC
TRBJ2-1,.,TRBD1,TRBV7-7,CASSLDRENEQFF,TGTGCCAGCAGCCTAGACAGGGAAAATGAGCAGTTCTTC